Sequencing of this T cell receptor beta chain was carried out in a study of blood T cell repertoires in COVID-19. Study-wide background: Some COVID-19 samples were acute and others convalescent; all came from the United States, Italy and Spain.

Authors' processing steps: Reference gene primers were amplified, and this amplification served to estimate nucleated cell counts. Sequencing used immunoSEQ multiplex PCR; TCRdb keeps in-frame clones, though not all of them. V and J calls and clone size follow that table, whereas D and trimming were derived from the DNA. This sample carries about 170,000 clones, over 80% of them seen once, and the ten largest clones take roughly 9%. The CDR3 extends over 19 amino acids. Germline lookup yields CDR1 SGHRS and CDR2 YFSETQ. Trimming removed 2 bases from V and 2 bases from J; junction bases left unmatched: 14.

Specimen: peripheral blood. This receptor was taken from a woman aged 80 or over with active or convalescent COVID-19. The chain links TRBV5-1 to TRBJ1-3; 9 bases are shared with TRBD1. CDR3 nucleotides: TGCGCCAGCAGCTTCACAACGACCGGGACAGGGTCTACTGGAAACACCATATATTTT. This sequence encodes CASSFTTTGTGSTGNTIYF.